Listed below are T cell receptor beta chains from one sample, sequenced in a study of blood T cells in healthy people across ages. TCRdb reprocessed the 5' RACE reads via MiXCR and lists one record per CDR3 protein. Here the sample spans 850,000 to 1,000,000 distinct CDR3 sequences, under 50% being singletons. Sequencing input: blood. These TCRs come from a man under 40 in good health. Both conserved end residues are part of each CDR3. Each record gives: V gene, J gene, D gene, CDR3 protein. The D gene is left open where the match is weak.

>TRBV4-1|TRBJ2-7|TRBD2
CASSQGGLAGAEQYF
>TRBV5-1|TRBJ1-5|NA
CASSLAGRDGQPQHF
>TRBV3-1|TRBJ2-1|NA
CASSRGDRNEQFF
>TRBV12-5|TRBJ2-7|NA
CASGLVLEGSSYNEQYF
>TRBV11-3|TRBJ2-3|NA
CASSLFEGGRGDTQYF
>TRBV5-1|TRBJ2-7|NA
CASSLTALHEQYF
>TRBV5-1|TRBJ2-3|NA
CASSSGPAPDTQYF
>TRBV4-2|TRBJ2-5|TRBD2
CASSPLGASGGEGTQYF
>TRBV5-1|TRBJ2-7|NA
CASSFRSLSSYEQYF
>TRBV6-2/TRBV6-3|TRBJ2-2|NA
CASSARDTGELFF
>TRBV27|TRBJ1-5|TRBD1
CASSSLTGGGQPQHF
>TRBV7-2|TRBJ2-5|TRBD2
CASSWSPLAGGLKTQYF
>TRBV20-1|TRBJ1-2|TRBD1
CSAREYRDRGQRDYGYTF
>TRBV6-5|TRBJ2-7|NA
CASSNGNSYEQYF
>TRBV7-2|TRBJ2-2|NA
CASIFRSGTGELFF
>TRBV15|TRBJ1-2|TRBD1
CATSREGTGYGYTF
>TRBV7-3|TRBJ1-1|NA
CASSLDSVAEAFF
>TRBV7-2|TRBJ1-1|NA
CATQTGDLNTEAFF
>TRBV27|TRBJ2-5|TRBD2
CASSLSASGGPETQYF
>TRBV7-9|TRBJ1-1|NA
CASSLVSDGENTEAFF
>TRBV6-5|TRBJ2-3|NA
CASSTGLRGDTQYF
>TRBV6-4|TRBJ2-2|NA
CASSTGMDTGELFF